This TCR beta chain was profiled in a study of T-cell reconstitution after alpha-beta-depleted transplantation in children. Researchers prepared the TCRbeta library using unique molecular identifiers, the study reports. TCRdb ran MiXCR on the PCR reads and lists one entry per CDR3 protein. In the table there are some 200,000 distinct CDR3 sequences, roughly 10% of which are singletons. The CDR3 extends over 10 amino acids. V lost 6 bases to trimming and J lost 14 bases, with 8 bases between them. This rearrangement joins TRBV12-3 or TRBV12-4 to TRBJ1-6; the D is unclear. This specimen consisted of PBMCs from the stem cell graft donor, obtained from the stem cell graft. The sequence came from a human donor who donated a stem cell graft to a child with acute lymphoblastic leukemia. The chain's CDR3 is CASSRVTLHF. CDR3 coding DNA: TGTGCCAGCAGCCGTGTTACCCTCCACTTT.